This T cell receptor (beta chain) derives from a study of blood T cell repertoires in COVID-19. Study-level background: The samples span acute and convalescent COVID-19 from the United States, Italy and Spain. T cells, B-cell-depleted T cells, or PBMCs supplied cDNA or gDNA.

The V gene's germline CDR1 is LNHDA and CDR2 SQIVND (reference sequence). The CDR3 is 16 residues long. After removal of 0 bases from V and 3 bases from J, the junction contained 8 bases not matched to a gene. Original handling: Nucleated cell number was recorded as an estimate derived from reference gene primer amplification. TCRdb's copy holds only in-frame clones and misses some; the assay was immunoSEQ multiplex PCR. V, J and clone size are taken as reported in that table, and D and trimming were inferred from the DNA itself. The sample yields about 270,000 clones, approximately 90% seen once. This TCR was sampled from a man aged 60-69 years who had recovered from COVID-19. This sequence joins TRBV19 and TRBJ2-7, with TRBD1 matching 7 bases. Sequencing was carried out using peripheral blood. CDR3 region: CASSIDQGGSSYEQYF. In nucleotides, the CDR3 is TGTGCCAGTAGTATAGATCAAGGGGGCAGCAGCTACGAGCAGTACTTC.